This TCR beta chain was recorded in a study of blood T cell repertoires in COVID-19. V gave up 4 bases and J gave up 1 base; unmatched junction bases: 6. The germline V gene has CDR1 SGHRS and CDR2 YFSETQ. The CDR3 has 15 residues. In the original analysis: Nucleated cell counts were estimated from reference gene primer amplification. Method: immunoSEQ multiplex PCR; TCRdb's copy keeps in-frame clones and lacks some. D and trimming come from the DNA, and the V and J calls and clone size come from that table. The sample carries more than 150,000 clones, approximately 80% recorded once. The study counted Cohort 3 donors as recovered given two negative PCRs, clearance, or symptom resolution.

The V and J genes are TRBV5-1 and TRBJ2-7; 9 positions agree with TRBD2. Sample: PBMCs or T cells enriched from blood (not recorded which). The receptor was isolated from a man aged 50 to 60 who had recovered from COVID-19. The CDR3 DNA reads as TGCGCCAGCAGCCTACGGCGGGAGGGTTCCTACGAGCAGTACTTC. It codes for CASSLRREGSYEQYF.